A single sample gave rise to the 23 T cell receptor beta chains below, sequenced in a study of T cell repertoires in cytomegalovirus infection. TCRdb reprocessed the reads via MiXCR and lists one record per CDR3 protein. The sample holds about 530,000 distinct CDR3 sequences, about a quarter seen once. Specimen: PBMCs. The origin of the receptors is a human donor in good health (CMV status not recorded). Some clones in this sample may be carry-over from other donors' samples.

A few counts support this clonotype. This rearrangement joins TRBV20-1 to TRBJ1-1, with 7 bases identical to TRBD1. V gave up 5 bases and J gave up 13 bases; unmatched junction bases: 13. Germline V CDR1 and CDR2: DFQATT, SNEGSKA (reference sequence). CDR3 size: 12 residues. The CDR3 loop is CSAERQGGNFFF. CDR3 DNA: TGCAGTGCTGAGAGACAGGGCGGTAATTTTTTCTTT.

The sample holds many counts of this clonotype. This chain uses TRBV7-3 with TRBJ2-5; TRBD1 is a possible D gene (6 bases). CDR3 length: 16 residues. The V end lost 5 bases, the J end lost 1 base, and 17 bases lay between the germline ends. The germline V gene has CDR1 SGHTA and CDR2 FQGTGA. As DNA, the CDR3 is TGTGCCAGCAGCCCCCGCGCCGGGACATTCCAAGAGACCCAGTACTTC. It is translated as CASSPRAGTFQETQYF. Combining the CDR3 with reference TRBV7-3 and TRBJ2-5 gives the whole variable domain GAGVSQTPSNKVTEKGKYVELRCDPISGHTALYWYRQSLGQGPEFLIYFQGTGAADDSGLPNDRFFAVRPEGSVSTLKIQRTERGDSAVYLCASSPRAGTFQETQYFGPGTRLLVL.

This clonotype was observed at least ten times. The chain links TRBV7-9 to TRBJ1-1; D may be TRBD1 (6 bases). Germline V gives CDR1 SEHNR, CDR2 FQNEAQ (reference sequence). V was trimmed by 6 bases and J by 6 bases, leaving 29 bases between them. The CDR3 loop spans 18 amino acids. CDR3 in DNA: TGTGCCAGCAGATCATCGAGGGACACCGGGGGTCAGGGCGCTGAAGCTTTCTTT. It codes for CASRSSRDTGGQGAEAFF. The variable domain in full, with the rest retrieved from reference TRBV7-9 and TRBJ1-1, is DTGVSQNPRHKITKRGQNVTFRCDPISEHNRLYWYRQTLGQGPEFLTYFQNEAQLEKSRLLSDRFSAERPKGSFSTLEIQRTEQGDSAMYLCASRSSRDTGGQGAEAFFGQGTRLTVV.

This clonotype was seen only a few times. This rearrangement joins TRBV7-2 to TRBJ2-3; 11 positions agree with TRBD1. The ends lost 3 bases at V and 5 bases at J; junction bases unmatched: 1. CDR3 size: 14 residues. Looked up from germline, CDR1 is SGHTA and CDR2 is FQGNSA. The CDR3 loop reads CASSLDRGLDTQYF. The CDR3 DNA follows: TGTGCCAGCAGCTTGGACAGGGGGCTAGATACGCAGTATTTT.

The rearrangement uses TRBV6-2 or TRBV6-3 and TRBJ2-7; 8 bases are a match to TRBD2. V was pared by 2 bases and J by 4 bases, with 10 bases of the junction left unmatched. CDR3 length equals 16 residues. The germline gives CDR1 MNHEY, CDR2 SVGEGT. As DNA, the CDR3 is TGTGCCAGCAGTTACAGTCAAGGACTAGCATTGTACGAGCAGTACTTC. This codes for CASSYSQGLALYEQYF.

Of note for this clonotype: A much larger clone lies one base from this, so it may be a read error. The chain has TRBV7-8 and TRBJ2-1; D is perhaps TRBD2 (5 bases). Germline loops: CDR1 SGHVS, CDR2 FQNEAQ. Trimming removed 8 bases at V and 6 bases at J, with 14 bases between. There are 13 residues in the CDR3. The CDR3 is CASRTGISNEQFF. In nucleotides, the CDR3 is TGTGCCAGCCGCACCGGGATCAGCAATGAGCAGTTCTTC.

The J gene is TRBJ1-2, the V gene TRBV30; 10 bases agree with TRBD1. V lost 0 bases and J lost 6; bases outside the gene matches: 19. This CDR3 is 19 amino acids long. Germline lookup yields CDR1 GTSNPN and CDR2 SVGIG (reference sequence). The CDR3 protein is CAWSVSWTGQGSAHDGYTF. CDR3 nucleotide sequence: TGTGCCTGGAGTGTATCGTGGACGGGACAGGGGTCGGCTCACGATGGCTACACCTTC.

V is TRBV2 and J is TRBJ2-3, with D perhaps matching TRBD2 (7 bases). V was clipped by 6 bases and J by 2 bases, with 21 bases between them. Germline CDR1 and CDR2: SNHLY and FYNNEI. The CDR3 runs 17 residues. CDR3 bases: TGTGCCAGCAGGACAGGATGGGGGCTAGCGGACACAGATACGCAGTATTTT. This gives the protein CASRTGWGLADTDTQYF.

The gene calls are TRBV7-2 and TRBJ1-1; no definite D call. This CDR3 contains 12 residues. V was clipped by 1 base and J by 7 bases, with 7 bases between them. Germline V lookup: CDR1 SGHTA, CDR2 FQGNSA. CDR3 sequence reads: CASSLGRFEAFF. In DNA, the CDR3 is TGTGCCAGCAGCTTAGGGAGGTTTGAAGCTTTCTTT.

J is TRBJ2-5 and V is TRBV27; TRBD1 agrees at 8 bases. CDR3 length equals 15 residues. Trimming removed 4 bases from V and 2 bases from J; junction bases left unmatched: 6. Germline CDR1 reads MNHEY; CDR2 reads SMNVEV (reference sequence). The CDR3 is CASSSGQGRQETQYF. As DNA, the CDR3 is TGTGCCAGCAGTTCAGGACAGGGAAGGCAAGAGACCCAGTACTTC.

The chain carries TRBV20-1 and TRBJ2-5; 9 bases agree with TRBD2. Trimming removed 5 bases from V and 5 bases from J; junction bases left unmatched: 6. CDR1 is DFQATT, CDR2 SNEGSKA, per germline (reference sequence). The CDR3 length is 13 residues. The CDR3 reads CSAPIAGVETQYF. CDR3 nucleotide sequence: TGCAGTGCTCCTATAGCGGGAGTGGAGACCCAGTACTTC.

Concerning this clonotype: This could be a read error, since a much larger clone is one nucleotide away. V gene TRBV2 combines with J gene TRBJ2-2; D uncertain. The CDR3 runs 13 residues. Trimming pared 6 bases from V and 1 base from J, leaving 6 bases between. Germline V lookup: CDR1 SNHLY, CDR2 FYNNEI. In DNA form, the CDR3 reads TGTGCCAGCAGCACGGAGAACACCGGGGAGCTGTTTTTT. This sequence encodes CASSTENTGELFF. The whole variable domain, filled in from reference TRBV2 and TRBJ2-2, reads EPEVTQTPSHQVTQMGQEVILRCVPISNHLYFYWYRQILGQKVEFLVSFYNNEISEKSEIFDDQFSVERPDGSNFTLKIRSTKLEDSAMYFCASSTENTGELFFGEGSRLTVL.

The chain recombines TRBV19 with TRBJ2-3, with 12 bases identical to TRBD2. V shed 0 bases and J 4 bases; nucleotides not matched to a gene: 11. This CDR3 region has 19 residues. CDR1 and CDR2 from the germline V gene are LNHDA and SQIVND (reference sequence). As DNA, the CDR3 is TGTGCCAGTAGTATAGATCAACTAGCGGGAGGATCCCCCGCAGATACGCAGTATTTT. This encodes CASSIDQLAGGSPADTQYF.

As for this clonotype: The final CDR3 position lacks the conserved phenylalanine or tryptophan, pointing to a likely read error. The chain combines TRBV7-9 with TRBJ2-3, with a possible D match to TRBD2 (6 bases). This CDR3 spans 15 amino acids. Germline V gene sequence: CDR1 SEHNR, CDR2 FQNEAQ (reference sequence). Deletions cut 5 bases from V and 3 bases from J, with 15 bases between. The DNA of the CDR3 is TGTGCCAGCAGCCCCTACGGGAGCGGTACAGATACGCAGTATTTG. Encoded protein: CASSPYGSGTDTQYL.

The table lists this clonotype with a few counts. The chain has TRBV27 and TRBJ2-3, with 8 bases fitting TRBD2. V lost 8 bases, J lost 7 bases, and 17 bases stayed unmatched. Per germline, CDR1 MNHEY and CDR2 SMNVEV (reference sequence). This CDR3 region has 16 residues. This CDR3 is CASLDAGTRRFHTQYF. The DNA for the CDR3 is TGTGCCAGCCTCGATGCCGGGACTAGAAGGTTCCATACGCAGTATTTT.

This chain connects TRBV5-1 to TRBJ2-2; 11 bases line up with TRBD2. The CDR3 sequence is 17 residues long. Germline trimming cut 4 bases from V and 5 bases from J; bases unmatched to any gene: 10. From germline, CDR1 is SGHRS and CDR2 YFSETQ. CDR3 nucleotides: TGCGCCAGCAGCCCGGCCCCTACTAGCGGGGGAACCGGGGAGCTGTTTTTT. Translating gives CASSPAPTSGGTGELFF. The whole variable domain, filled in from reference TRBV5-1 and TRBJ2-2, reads KAGVTQTPRYLIKTRGQQVTLSCSPISGHRSVSWYQQTPGQGLQFLFEYFSETQRNKGNFPGRFSGRQFSNSRSEMNVSTLELGDSALYLCASSPAPTSGGTGELFFGEGSRLTVL.

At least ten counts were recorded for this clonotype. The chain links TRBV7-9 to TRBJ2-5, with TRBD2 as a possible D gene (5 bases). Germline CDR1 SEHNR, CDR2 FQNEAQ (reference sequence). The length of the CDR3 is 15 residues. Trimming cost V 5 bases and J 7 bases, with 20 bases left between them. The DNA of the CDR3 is TGTGCCAGCAGCCGGGCCCTTGGGAGTTTGGGGACCCAGTACTTC. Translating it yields CASSRALGSLGTQYF.

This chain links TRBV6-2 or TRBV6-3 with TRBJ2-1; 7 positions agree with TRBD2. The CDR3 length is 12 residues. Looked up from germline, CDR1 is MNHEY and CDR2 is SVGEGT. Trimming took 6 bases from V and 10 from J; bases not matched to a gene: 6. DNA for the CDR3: TGTGCCAGCAGGCCGGGAGGCCGGGAGCAGTTCTTC. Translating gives CASRPGGREQFF.

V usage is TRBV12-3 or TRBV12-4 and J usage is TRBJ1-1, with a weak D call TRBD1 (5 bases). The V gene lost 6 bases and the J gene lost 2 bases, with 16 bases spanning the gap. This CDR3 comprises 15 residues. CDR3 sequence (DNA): TGTGCCAGCAGACCCTACCGGGACTTCAACACTGAAGCTTTCTTT. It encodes CASRPYRDFNTEAFF.

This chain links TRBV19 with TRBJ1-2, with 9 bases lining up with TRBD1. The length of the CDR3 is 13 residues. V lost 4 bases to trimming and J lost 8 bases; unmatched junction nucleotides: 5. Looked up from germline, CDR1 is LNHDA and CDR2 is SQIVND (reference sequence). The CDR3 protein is CASSNRGRRGYTF. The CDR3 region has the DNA TGTGCCAGTAGTAACAGGGGGCGAAGAGGCTACACCTTC.

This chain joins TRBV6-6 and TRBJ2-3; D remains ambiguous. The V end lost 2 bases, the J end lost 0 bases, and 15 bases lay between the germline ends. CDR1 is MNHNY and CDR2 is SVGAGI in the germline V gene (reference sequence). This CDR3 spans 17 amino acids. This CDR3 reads CASSYPRRLSSTDTQYF. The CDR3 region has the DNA TGTGCCAGCAGTTACCCCAGGAGATTATCTAGCACAGATACGCAGTATTTT.

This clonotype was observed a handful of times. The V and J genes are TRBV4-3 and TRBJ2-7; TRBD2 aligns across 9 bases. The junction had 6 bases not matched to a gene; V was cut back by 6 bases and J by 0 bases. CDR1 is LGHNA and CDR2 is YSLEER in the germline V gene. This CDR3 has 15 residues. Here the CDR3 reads CASSPTSGPSYEQYF. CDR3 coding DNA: TGCGCCAGCAGTCCAACTAGCGGGCCCTCCTACGAGCAGTACTTC.

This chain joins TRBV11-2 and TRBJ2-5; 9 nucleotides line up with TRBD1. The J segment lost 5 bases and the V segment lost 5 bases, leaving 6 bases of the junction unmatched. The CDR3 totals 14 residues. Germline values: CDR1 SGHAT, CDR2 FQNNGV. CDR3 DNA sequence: TGTGCCAGCAGCCGAGCACAGGGGGCCGAGACCCAGTACTTC. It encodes CASSRAQGAETQYF.